Listed below are T cell receptor beta chains from one sample, sequenced in a study of blood T cells in healthy people across ages. TCRdb re-derived calls from the 5' RACE reads in MiXCR, one entry per CDR3 protein. Among 1 million or so distinct CDR3 sequences, about 25% were seen once, and the ten largest hold 0.65% to 0.75%. These data also featured in a second study, about T cells of mothers and their children.

Sequencing was done on a sample of blood. The receptor set was obtained from a girl aged 2-10 years in good health. Both conserved end residues are part of each CDR3. D genes are given only for firm matches. The size of a clone is reported for some rows only, either as once, few or many, or as a class for expanded clones.

CDR3nt: TGTGCCAGCAGCCACCTGGGGCGGGACTCTTACGAGCAGTACTTC; CDR3aa: CASSHLGRDSYEQYF; v_gene: TRBV3-1; d_gene: -; abundance: -; j_gene: TRBJ2-7
CDR3nt: TGCGCCAGCAGCTTGGGAGGCGGGGCCCTCTCTGGGGCCAACGTCCTGACTTTC; CDR3aa: CASSLGGGALSGANVLTF; v_gene: TRBV5-1; d_gene: -; abundance: -; j_gene: TRBJ2-6
CDR3nt: TGCAGCGTCGAACAACCGGGACAGGCAAGGTCCTATACGCAGTATTTT; CDR3aa: CSVEQPGQARSYTQYF; v_gene: TRBV29-1; d_gene: TRBD1; abundance: -; j_gene: TRBJ2-3
CDR3nt: TGCAGTGCTCTCAACCTCGGACTAGTAGGCGGAGATGAGCAGTTCTTC; CDR3aa: CSALNLGLVGGDEQFF; v_gene: TRBV20-1; d_gene: TRBD2; abundance: few; j_gene: TRBJ2-1
CDR3nt: TGCGCCAGCAGCTTCGGACAGGCTGAAGCTTTCTTT; CDR3aa: CASSFGQAEAFF; v_gene: TRBV5-1; d_gene: TRBD1; abundance: -; j_gene: TRBJ1-1
CDR3nt: TGTGCCAGCAGCCAGAACAACCTTGGGGCCGGCGGGGAAAAACTGTTTTTT; CDR3aa: CASSQNNLGAGGEKLFF; v_gene: TRBV3-1; d_gene: -; abundance: -; j_gene: TRBJ1-4
CDR3nt: TGTGCCAGCACCCTGGCCAATGAGCAGTTCTTC; CDR3aa: CASTLANEQFF; v_gene: TRBV28; d_gene: -; abundance: few; j_gene: TRBJ2-1
CDR3nt: TGCGCCAGCAGCCAACCGGGACGTCGGAATGGCTACACCTTC; CDR3aa: CASSQPGRRNGYTF; v_gene: TRBV4-1; d_gene: -; abundance: few; j_gene: TRBJ1-2
CDR3nt: TGTGCCAGCAGTTTCTTTCGGGGAAACATTCAGTACTTC; CDR3aa: CASSFFRGNIQYF; v_gene: TRBV27; d_gene: -; abundance: -; j_gene: TRBJ2-4
CDR3nt: TGCGCCAGCAGCCGACCGCCGGAGGGGGCACCTGAAGCTTTCTTT; CDR3aa: CASSRPPEGAPEAFF; v_gene: TRBV4-1; d_gene: TRBD1; abundance: -; j_gene: TRBJ1-1
CDR3nt: TGTGCCAGTAGTTTTCGGGACCACTATGGCTACACCTTC; CDR3aa: CASSFRDHYGYTF; v_gene: TRBV19; d_gene: -; abundance: -; j_gene: TRBJ1-2
CDR3nt: TGCGCCAGCAGCCAAGCTGGAGGCGGAGATTACGAGCAGTACTTC; CDR3aa: CASSQAGGGDYEQYF; v_gene: TRBV4-1; d_gene: -; abundance: -; j_gene: TRBJ2-7
CDR3nt: TGTGCCAGCAGCCCCCGACAGGGGATCACCTCCTACGAGCAGTACTTC; CDR3aa: CASSPRQGITSYEQYF; v_gene: TRBV7-9; d_gene: TRBD1; abundance: -; j_gene: TRBJ2-7
CDR3nt: TGTGCCAGCAGCCAAGGGTTAATCAGCTCCTACGAGCAGTACTTC; CDR3aa: CASSQGLISSYEQYF; v_gene: TRBV3-1; d_gene: -; abundance: few; j_gene: TRBJ2-7
CDR3nt: TGTGCCGCTGGAAGCGGGAAGGGCTCCTACAATGAGCAGTTCTTC; CDR3aa: CAAGSGKGSYNEQFF; v_gene: TRBV10-3; d_gene: TRBD2; abundance: few; j_gene: TRBJ2-1
CDR3nt: TGTGCCAGCAGTTTAGCAGCTAGGCCCGTGGATGGCTACACCTTC; CDR3aa: CASSLAARPVDGYTF; v_gene: TRBV12-3/TRBV12-4; d_gene: -; abundance: few; j_gene: TRBJ1-2
CDR3nt: TGCAGCGTTGAAGGTGGGGGGGTTAACTACGAGCAGTACTTC; CDR3aa: CSVEGGGVNYEQYF; v_gene: TRBV29-1; d_gene: TRBD2; abundance: -; j_gene: TRBJ2-7
CDR3nt: TGTGCCAGCAGTGAAAGTTTGGGGGAAGAGACCCAGTACTTC; CDR3aa: CASSESLGEETQYF; v_gene: TRBV6-1; d_gene: -; abundance: -; j_gene: TRBJ2-5
CDR3nt: TGTGCCAGCAGTGAACCTTCGGCAGGGTTGTTAATGACTAATGAAAAACTGTTTTTT; CDR3aa: CASSEPSAGLLMTNEKLFF; v_gene: TRBV2; d_gene: -; abundance: -; j_gene: TRBJ1-4
CDR3nt: TGTGCCAGCACGTATCAGGGGACCCAGTACTTC; CDR3aa: CASTYQGTQYF; v_gene: TRBV27; d_gene: -; abundance: -; j_gene: TRBJ2-5
CDR3nt: TGTGCCAGCAGCTTAGCGGGGTCTAGCGTACCCTACGAGCAGTACTTC; CDR3aa: CASSLAGSSVPYEQYF; v_gene: TRBV7-8; d_gene: -; abundance: many; j_gene: TRBJ2-7
CDR3nt: TGTGCCAGCAGGGACAGGGGCAACGGCTACACCTTC; CDR3aa: CASRDRGNGYTF; v_gene: TRBV7-2; d_gene: TRBD1; abundance: -; j_gene: TRBJ1-2
CDR3nt: TGTGCCAGCAGTGAGCTCGGGGACGAAGAGACCCAGTACTTC; CDR3aa: CASSELGDEETQYF; v_gene: TRBV12-3/TRBV12-4; d_gene: -; abundance: few; j_gene: TRBJ2-5
CDR3nt: TGTGCCAGCAGCTTGGCCAACCGGGGGAGTGGGAGCTACACCTTC; CDR3aa: CASSLANRGSGSYTF; v_gene: TRBV5-7; d_gene: -; abundance: -; j_gene: TRBJ1-2
CDR3nt: TGTGCCAGCAGCGTCACAGCCGCCTACGAGCAGTACTTC; CDR3aa: CASSVTAAYEQYF; v_gene: TRBV11-1; d_gene: -; abundance: -; j_gene: TRBJ2-7